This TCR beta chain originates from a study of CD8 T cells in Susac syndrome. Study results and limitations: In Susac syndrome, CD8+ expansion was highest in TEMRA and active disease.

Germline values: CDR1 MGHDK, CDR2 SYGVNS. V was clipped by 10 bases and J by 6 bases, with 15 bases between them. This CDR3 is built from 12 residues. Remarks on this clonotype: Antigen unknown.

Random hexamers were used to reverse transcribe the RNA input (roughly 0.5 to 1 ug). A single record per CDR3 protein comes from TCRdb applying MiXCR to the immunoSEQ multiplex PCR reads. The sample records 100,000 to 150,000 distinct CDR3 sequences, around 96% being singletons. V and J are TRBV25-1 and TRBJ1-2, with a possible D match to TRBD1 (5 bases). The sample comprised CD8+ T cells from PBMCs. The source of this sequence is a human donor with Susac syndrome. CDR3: CAIKDGADGYTF. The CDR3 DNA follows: TGTGCCATAAAAGACGGGGCGGATGGCTACACCTTC.